Included here is one TCR beta chain sequence, with context. Its antigen is unidentified. Noted treatment: 19 received Ad26.COV2.S at low or high dose, single or two shots; about five received placebo; per-sample allocation not given. Sampling happened 63 days after the first vaccine or placebo injection. An adult donor aged 18-55 years was enrolled in Boston. The source of the sample is a study of Ad26.COV2.S vaccination and SARS-CoV-2 variants. About the research overall: Ad26.COV2.S given intramuscularly, once or twice 56 days apart. Overall study findings and caveats: Breadth, reportedly substantial, characterized the spike-specific CD8+ and CD4+ T cell responses after vaccination. Breadth measured for non-spike TCRs was similar across vaccine and placebo recipients.

The data were produced by immunoSEQ multiplex PCR, yet TCRdb's version contains in-frame clones alone and is incomplete. The table lists a few hundred thousand clones, 89% of them singletons. The CDR3 is 18 amino acids. CDR1 is SGHAT and CDR2 is FQNNGV in the germline V gene. The V gene end was trimmed by 1 base and the J gene end by 0 bases; junction bases not matched to a gene: 7. The sequence was collected from a person between 18 and 65 years old who received the Ad26.COV2.S COVID-19 vaccine or a placebo. The chain joins TRBV11-2 to TRBJ1-3; TRBD1 aligns across 9 bases. The source material was peripheral blood, sampled in a trial of Ad26.COV2.S vaccine versus placebo. CDR3 in amino acids: CASSLGPAGQGSGNTIYF. CDR3 nucleotide sequence: TGTGCCAGCAGCTTAGGGCCCGCGGGACAGGGCTCTGGAAACACCATATATTTT. The variable domain in full, completed from reference TRBV11-2 and TRBJ1-3, reads EAGVAQSPRYKIIEKRQSVAFWCNPISGHATLYWYQQILGQGPKLLIQFQNNGVVDDSQLPKDRFSAERLKGVDSTLKIQPAKLEDSAVYLCASSLGPAGQGSGNTIYFGEGSWLTVV.